The 15 T cell receptor beta chains below were found in one sample sequenced in a study of post-analysis software for immune sequencing data. Findings and caveats of the study: With TRBV5-6, TRBV5-1 and TRBV20-1 included, about five TRBV segments were more frequent in patients than in controls.

Unique molecular identifiers featured in each of the TCR beta cDNA libraries. TCRdb redid the calling of the PCR reads with MiXCR, one entry per CDR3 protein. The sample has about 540,000 distinct CDR3 sequences; around a third are singletons. Their target antigens are unknown. The sample consisted of blood. The receptors originated from a girl aged 2 to 17 with multiple sclerosis.

This clonotype was seen only a few times. V and J are TRBV6-6 and TRBJ1-1; 7 nucleotides align to TRBD1. CDR3 length equals 12 residues. The junction had 12 bases not matched to a gene; V was cut back by 6 bases and J by 14 bases. Germline loops: CDR1 MNHNY, CDR2 SVGAGI (reference sequence). CDR3: CASRIISGRGFF. The DNA for the CDR3 is TGTGCCAGCAGAATAATCTCCGGCAGGGGGTTCTTT.

This chain links TRBV27 with TRBJ2-7; D possibly corresponds to TRBD1 (5 bases). There are 13 residues in the CDR3. Germline loops: CDR1 MNHEY, CDR2 SMNVEV (reference sequence). Trimming took 8 bases from V and 2 from J, leaving 13 bases between them. The CDR3: CASSQRGTYEQYF. In DNA form, the CDR3 reads TGTGCCAGCTCACAAAGGGGAACCTACGAGCAGTACTTC.

J is TRBJ2-1 and V is TRBV20-1; 10 bases map to TRBD2. V lost 1 base, J lost 4 bases, and 4 bases stayed unmatched. CDR1 is DFQATT, CDR2 SNEGSKA, per germline (reference sequence). The CDR3 loop spans 15 amino acids. CDR3 sequence (DNA): TGCAGTGCTAGAGCCGGACTAGCGGATTACAATGAGCAGTTCTTC. This gives the protein CSARAGLADYNEQFF.

The genes are TRBV5-6 and TRBJ1-5; D is perhaps TRBD1 (5 bases). V dropped 0 bases and J dropped 0 bases, with 13 bases sitting between them. CDR1 and CDR2 (germline): SGHDT, YYEEEE. The CDR3 has 17 amino acids. CDR3 protein: CASSLAGQGDSNQPQHF. The DNA of the CDR3 is TGTGCCAGCAGCTTGGCTGGGCAGGGTGATAGCAATCAGCCCCAGCATTTT.

The sample holds many counts of this clonotype. The chain carries TRBV7-8 and TRBJ2-5, with D possibly being TRBD2 (5 bases). The J call may be mistaken, given a closer DNA end match to TRBJ2-7. The length of the CDR3 is 12 residues. In germline, CDR1 is SGHVS, CDR2 FQNEAQ. In DNA form, the CDR3 reads TGTGCCAGCAGCTCCGACTATCACGAGCAGTACTTC. It specifies CASSSDYHEQYF.

This clonotype was detected only a few times. The rearrangement joins TRBV6-5 to TRBJ1-1; D gene ambiguous. Trimming pared 5 bases from V and 2 bases from J, leaving 9 bases between. The CDR3 totals 13 residues. In germline, CDR1 is MNHEY, CDR2 SVGAGI. DNA for the CDR3: TGTGCCAGCAGTACCCGGGGAAACACTGAAGCTTTCTTT. Protein product: CASSTRGNTEAFF.

This clonotype showed up just a few times. The chain links TRBV29-1 to TRBJ1-1, with D hard to call. Germline assignment: CDR1 SQVTM and CDR2 ANQGSEA. This CDR3 is built from 13 residues. The V end was cut by 3 bases, the J end by 4 bases, with 12 bases between. CDR3 sequence reads: CSVEGDPSTEAFF. The CDR3 DNA is TGCAGCGTTGAGGGCGATCCGAGCACTGAAGCTTTCTTT.

This clonotype has just a few counts. At one end the junction does not follow the germline gene, possibly because of a read error. The V call is TRBV20-1, the J call TRBJ1-1; 8 nucleotides line up with TRBD1. This CDR3 contains 15 residues. The germline gives CDR1 DFQATT, CDR2 SNEGSKA (reference sequence). CDR3 in DNA: TGCAGTGCTAGAGGGGTGGACAGGGCGAACGCTGAAGCTTTCTTT. It yields the protein CSARGVDRANAEAFF.

J is TRBJ2-3 and V is TRBV29-1; 16 positions match TRBD2. CDR3 length: 19 amino acids. Germline V gene sequence: CDR1 SQVTM, CDR2 ANQGSEA. V lost 3 bases, J lost 4 bases, and 13 bases stayed unmatched. The CDR3 coding sequence is TGCAGCGTTGACACCGGGACTAGCGGGGGGGTATCGGTCCCAGATACGCAGTATTTT. It encodes CSVDTGTSGGVSVPDTQYF.

This clonotype was detected only a few times. The V gene is TRBV10-3, the J gene TRBJ2-5, with 15 bases fitting TRBD2. V shed 7 bases and J 5 bases; nucleotides not matched to a gene: 8. From germline, CDR1 is ENHRY and CDR2 SYGVKD. CDR3 length equals 16 residues. The CDR3 nucleotides read TGTGCCATCACTCCTGGACTAGCGGGGGGGGCTGAGACCCAGTACTTC. This gives the protein CAITPGLAGGAETQYF.

For the CDR3, the DNA is TGCGCCAGCAGCTTGGACCAGGGGGCCGGCAATGAGCAGTACTTC. As protein: CASSLDQGAGNEQYF. This chain connects TRBV5-1 to TRBJ2-7; 8 nucleotides match TRBD1. V was clipped by 0 bases and J by 7 bases; unmatched bases: 9. Germline loops: CDR1 SGHRS, CDR2 YFSETQ. CDR3 length: 15 residues.

The gene calls are TRBV20-1 and TRBJ1-5; D perhaps matches TRBD1 (5 bases). V lost 1 base and J lost 4, with 17 bases in between. Germline CDR1 is DFQATT and CDR2 is SNEGSKA (reference sequence). The CDR3 sequence is 16 residues long. The CDR3 nucleotides are TGCAGTGCTAGAGTGGGGGATGGGGGACCGAATCAGCCCCAGCATTTT. Amino acids: CSARVGDGGPNQPQHF.

This clonotype was detected only a few times. The V and J genes are TRBV6-1 and TRBJ2-1; no reliable D call. This CDR3 has 14 residues. Looked up from germline, CDR1 is MNHNS and CDR2 is SASEGT. V was trimmed by 6 bases and J by 4 bases, leaving 13 bases between them. The CDR3 here is CASRDRDVYNEQFF. In DNA form, the CDR3 reads TGTGCCAGCAGGGACCGTGACGTATACAATGAGCAGTTCTTC.

This clonotype was seen a few times. This chain connects TRBV25-1 to TRBJ2-4; D unresolved. V was pared by 2 bases and J by 4 bases, with 6 bases between. Per germline, CDR1 MGHDK and CDR2 SYGVNS. The CDR3 runs 13 residues. The CDR3 coding sequence is TGTGCCAGCAGTGAAGATACGAAAAACATTCAGTACTTC. This gives the protein CASSEDTKNIQYF.

The chain uses TRBV29-1 and TRBJ2-1; TRBD2 aligns across 10 bases. In germline, CDR1 is SQVTM, CDR2 ANQGSEA. The trim removed 3 bases at V and 6 bases at J, leaving 8 bases unmatched. This CDR3 spans 15 amino acids. The CDR3 DNA reads as TGCAGCGTTGAGCAACTAGCGGGGACACCCAATGAGCAGTTCTTC. This encodes CSVEQLAGTPNEQFF.